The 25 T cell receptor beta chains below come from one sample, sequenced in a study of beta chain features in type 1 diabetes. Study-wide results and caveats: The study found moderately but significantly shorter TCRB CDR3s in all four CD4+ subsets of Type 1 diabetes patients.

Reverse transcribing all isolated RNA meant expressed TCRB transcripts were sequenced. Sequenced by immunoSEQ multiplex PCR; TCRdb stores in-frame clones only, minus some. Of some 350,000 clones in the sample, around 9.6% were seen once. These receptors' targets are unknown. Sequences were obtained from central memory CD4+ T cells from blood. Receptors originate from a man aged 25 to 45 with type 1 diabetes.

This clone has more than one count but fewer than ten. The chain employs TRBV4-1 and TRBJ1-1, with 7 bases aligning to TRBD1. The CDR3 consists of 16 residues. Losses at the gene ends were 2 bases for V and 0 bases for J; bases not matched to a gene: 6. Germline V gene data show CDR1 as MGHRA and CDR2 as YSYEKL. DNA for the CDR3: TGCGCCAGCAGCCAACCCGTGACAGGGTTGAACACTGAAGCTTTCTTT. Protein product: CASSQPVTGLNTEAFF.

CDR3 coding DNA: TGTGCCTGGAGTGTACAATATAGCAATCAGCCCCAGCATTTT. Protein: CAWSVQYSNQPQHF. This sequence joins TRBV30 and TRBJ1-5; unclear D gene. V lost 0 bases, J lost 0 bases, and 6 bases lay in between. This CDR3 is built from 14 residues. Germline-derived CDR1 and CDR2 are GTSNPN and SVGIG (reference sequence).

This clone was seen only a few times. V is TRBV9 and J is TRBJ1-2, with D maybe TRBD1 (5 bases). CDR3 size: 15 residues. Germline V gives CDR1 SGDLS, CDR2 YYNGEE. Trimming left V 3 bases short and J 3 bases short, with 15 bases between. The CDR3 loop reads CASSAREGTHYGYTF. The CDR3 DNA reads TGTGCCAGCAGCGCGAGGGAGGGGACCCACTATGGCTACACCTTC.

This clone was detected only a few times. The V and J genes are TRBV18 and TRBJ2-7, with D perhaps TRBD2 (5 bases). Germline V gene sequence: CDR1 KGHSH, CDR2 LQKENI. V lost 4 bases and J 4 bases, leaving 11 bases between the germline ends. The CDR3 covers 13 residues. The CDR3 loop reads CASSRLRGYEQYF. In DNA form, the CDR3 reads TGTGCCAGCTCACGTCTGAGAGGGTACGAGCAGTACTTC.

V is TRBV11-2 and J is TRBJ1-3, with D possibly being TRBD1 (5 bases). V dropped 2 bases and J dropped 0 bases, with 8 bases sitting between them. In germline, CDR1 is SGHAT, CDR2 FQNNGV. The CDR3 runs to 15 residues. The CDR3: CASSLTQGSGNTIYF. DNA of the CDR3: TGTGCCAGCAGCTTAACCCAGGGCTCTGGAAACACCATATATTTT.

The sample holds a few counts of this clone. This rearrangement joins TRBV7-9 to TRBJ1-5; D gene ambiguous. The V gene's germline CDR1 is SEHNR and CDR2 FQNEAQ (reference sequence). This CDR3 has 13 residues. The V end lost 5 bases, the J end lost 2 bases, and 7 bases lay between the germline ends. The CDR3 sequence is CASSPPGNQPQHF. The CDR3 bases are TGTGCCAGCAGCCCCCCGGGCAATCAGCCCCAGCATTTT.

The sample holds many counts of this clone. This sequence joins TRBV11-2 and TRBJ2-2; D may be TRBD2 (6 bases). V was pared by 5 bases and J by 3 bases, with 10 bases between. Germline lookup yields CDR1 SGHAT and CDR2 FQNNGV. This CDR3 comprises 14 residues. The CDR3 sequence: CASSQSGDTGELFF. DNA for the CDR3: TGTGCCAGCAGCCAGTCGGGAGACACCGGGGAGCTGTTTTTT.

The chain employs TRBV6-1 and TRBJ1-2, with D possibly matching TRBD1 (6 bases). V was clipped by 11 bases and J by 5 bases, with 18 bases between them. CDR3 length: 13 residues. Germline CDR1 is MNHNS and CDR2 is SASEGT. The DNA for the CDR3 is TGTGCCGTCCTTCATAGGGGGGAGTATGGCTACACCTTC. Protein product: CAVLHRGEYGYTF.

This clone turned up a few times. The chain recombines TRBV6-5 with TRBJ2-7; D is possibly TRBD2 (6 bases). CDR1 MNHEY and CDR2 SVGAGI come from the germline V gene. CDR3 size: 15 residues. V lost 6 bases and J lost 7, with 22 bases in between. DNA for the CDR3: TGTGCCAGCAGCCCTACCGTGGCGGGATGGGGGGAGCAGTACTTC. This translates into CASSPTVAGWGEQYF.

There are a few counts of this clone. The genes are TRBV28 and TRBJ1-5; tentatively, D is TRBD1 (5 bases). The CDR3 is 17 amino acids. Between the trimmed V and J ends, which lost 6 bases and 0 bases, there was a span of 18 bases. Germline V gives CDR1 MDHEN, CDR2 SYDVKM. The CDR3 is CASRVPGPDYSNQPQHF. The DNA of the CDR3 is TGTGCCAGCAGAGTTCCGGGGCCAGATTATAGCAATCAGCCCCAGCATTTT.

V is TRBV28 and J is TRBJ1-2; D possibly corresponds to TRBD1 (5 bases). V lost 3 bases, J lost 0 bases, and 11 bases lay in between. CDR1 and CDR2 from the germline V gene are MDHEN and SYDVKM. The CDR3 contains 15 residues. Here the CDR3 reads CASSLAGGANYGYTF. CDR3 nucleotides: TGTGCCAGCAGTTTGGCAGGAGGGGCTAACTATGGCTACACCTTC.

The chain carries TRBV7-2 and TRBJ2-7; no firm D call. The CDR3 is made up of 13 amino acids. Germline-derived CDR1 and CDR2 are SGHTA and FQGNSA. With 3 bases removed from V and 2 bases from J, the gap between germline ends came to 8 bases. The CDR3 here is CASSFKHAYEQYF. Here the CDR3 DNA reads TGTGCCAGCAGCTTTAAACACGCCTACGAGCAGTACTTC.

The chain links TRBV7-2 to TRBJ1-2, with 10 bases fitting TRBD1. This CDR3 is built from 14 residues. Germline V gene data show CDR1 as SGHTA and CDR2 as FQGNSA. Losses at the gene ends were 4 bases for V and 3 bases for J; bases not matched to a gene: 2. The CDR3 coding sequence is TGTGCCAGCAGCTCGGGGACAGGGGACTATGGCTACACCTTC. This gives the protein CASSSGTGDYGYTF.

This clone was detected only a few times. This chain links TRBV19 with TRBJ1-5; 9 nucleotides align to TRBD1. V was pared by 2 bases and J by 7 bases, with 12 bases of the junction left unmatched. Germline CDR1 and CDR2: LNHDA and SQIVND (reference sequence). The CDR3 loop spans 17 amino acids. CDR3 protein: CASSIRLQGAKGQPQHF. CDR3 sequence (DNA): TGTGCCAGTAGTATAAGACTACAGGGGGCTAAGGGGCAGCCCCAGCATTTT.

The CDR3 bases are TGTGCCTGGAGCGCCCTCGCAGAGACCCAGTACTTC. Protein product: CAWSALAETQYF. The chain employs TRBV30 and TRBJ2-5; unclear D gene. Germline-derived CDR1 and CDR2 are GTSNPN and SVGIG (reference sequence). V shed 3 bases and J shed 4 bases, with 9 bases lying between them. The CDR3 sequence is 12 residues long.

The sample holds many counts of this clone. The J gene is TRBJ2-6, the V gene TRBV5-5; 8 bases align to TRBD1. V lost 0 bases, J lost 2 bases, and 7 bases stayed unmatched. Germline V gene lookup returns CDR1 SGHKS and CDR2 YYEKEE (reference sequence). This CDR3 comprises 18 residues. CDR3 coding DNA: TGTGCCAGCAGCTTGGCGTTTCCCAGGGGGCCTGGGGCCAACGTCCTGACTTTC. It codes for CASSLAFPRGPGANVLTF.

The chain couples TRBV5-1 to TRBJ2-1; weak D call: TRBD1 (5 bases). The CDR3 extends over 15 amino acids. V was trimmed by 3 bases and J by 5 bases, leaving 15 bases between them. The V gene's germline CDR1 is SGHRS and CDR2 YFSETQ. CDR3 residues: CASSSRPQGNNEQFF. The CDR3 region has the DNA TGCGCCAGCAGCTCCCGGCCTCAGGGAAACAATGAGCAGTTCTTC.

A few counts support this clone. The CDR3 DNA follows: TGTGCCAGCAGCTTGATTTCAGCGGTGGAGACCCAGTACTTC. Translation: CASSLISAVETQYF. The chain couples TRBV5-6 to TRBJ2-5; perhaps TRBD2 as D (5 bases). The CDR3 runs to 14 residues. V was pared by 1 base and J by 5 bases, with 12 bases between. Germline V gene lookup returns CDR1 SGHDT and CDR2 YYEEEE.

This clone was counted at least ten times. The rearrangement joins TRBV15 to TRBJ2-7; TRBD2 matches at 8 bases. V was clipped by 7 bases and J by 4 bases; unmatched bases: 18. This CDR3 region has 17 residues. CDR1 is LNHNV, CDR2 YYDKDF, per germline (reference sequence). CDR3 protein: CATMREGREGRVYEQYF. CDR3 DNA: TGTGCCACCATGAGGGAGGGACGGGAGGGCCGCGTTTACGAGCAGTACTTC.

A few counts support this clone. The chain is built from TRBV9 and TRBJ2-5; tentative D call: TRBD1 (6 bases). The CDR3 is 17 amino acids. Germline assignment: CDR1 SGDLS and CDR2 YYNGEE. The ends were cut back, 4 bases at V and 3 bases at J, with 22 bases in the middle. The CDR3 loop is CASSPRGFEGVEETQYF. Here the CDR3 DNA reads TGTGCCAGCAGCCCAAGGGGGTTCGAAGGGGTTGAAGAGACCCAGTACTTC.

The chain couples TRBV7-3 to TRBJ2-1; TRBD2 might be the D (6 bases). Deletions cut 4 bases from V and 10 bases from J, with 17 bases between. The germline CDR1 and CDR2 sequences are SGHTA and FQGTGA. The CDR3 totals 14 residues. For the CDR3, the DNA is TGTGCCAGCAGCTCCGGGACTTCGATAGAGGAGCAGTTCTTC. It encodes CASSSGTSIEEQFF.

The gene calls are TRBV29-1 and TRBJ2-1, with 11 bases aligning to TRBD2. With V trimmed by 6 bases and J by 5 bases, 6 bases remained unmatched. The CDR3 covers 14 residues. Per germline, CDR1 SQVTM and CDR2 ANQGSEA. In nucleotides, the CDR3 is TGCAGCGTCTGGACTAGCGGGCAGGACAATGAGCAGTTCTTC. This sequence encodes CSVWTSGQDNEQFF.

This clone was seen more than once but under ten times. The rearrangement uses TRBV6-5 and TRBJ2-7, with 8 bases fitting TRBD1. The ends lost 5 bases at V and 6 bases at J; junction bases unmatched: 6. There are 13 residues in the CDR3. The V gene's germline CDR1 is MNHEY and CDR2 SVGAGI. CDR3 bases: TGTGCCAGCAGTCCCGGGACAGGCGGCGAGCAGTACTTC. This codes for CASSPGTGGEQYF.

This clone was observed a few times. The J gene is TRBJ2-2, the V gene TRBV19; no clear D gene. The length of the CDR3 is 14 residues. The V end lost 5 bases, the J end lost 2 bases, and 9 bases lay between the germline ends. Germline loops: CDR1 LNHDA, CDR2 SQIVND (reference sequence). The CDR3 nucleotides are TGTGCCAGTAGTGGGCCGTTTAACACCGGGGAGCTGTTTTTT. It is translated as CASSGPFNTGELFF.

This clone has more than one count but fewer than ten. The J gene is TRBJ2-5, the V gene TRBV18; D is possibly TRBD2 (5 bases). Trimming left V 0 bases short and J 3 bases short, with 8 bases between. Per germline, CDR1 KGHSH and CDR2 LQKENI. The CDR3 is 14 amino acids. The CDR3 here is CASSPPSEKETQYF. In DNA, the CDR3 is TGTGCCAGCTCACCACCTAGCGAAAAAGAGACCCAGTACTTC.